The next 26 T cell receptor beta chains were all read from a single sample in a study of PD-L1 blockade in urothelial cancer. As to time point: pretreatment peripheral blood. Sequencing was performed with immunoSEQ multiplex PCR; in TCRdb, only in-frame clones are kept and a portion is missing. The sample comprises approximately 63,000 clones, 81% of which are singletons, and around 1.7% rests with the top ten. Sample: PBMCs, taken around atezolizumab (anti-PD-L1) treatment. These receptors all stem from a man between 65 and 79 years old with urothelial cancer.

The rearrangement links TRBV4-1 to TRBJ1-2, with 8 bases identical to TRBD1. J lost 7 bases, V lost 3 bases, and 4 bases had no gene match. The V gene's germline CDR1 is MGHRA and CDR2 YSYEKL. This CDR3 has 13 amino acids. Here the CDR3 DNA reads TGCGCCAGCAGCCAGGAAGACAGGGGTGGCTACACCTTC. It is translated as CASSQEDRGGYTF.

The chain uses TRBV28 and TRBJ1-4; possibly TRBD1 for D (6 bases). The CDR3 is made up of 15 amino acids. Trimming removed 5 bases from V and 8 bases from J, with 18 bases in between. The germline CDR1 and CDR2 sequences are MDHEN and SYDVKM. CDR3 residues: CASSPSTGVREKLFF. CDR3 DNA: TGTGCCAGCAGTCCGTCGACAGGTGTAAGAGAAAAACTGTTTTTT.

CDR3 region: CAISGGGGTQPQHF. Written as DNA, the CDR3 is TGTGCCATCAGTGGGGGTGGAGGGACTCAGCCCCAGCATTTT. The rearrangement links TRBV10-3 to TRBJ1-5, with a tentative D call TRBD1 (5 bases). Germline CDR1 is ENHRY and CDR2 is SYGVKD. The V end lost 4 bases, the J end lost 6 bases, and 13 bases lay between the germline ends. The CDR3 loop spans 14 amino acids.

The chain couples TRBV5-8 to TRBJ1-5; tentative D call: TRBD1 (5 bases). The germline V gene has CDR1 SGHTS and CDR2 YDEGEE. V was cut by 0 bases and J by 0 bases, with 10 bases left in between. The CDR3 is made up of 16 amino acids. The CDR3 region has the DNA TGTGCCAGCAGCTTGGCGGGGGACTATAGCAATCAGCCCCAGCATTTT. Protein: CASSLAGDYSNQPQHF.

This chain connects TRBV19 to TRBJ2-3; TRBD2 agrees at 8 bases. The CDR3 is made up of 15 amino acids. Germline V lookup: CDR1 LNHDA, CDR2 SQIVND (reference sequence). Trimming took 6 bases from V and 2 from J; bases not matched to a gene: 7. The CDR3 DNA is TGTGCCAGTAGCCGCATAGCGGGGAACACAGATACGCAGTATTTT. It is translated as CASSRIAGNTDTQYF.

As for this clone: Other DNA sequences within the sample encode an identical CDR3. This rearrangement joins TRBV19 to TRBJ2-5; TRBD2 matches 7 bases. Germline loops: CDR1 LNHDA, CDR2 SQIVND (reference sequence). J gave up 4 bases and V 7 bases, and 3 bases lay outside the gene matches. The CDR3 is 12 amino acids. In DNA form, the CDR3 reads TGTGCCAGTACCCCGGGGGGAGAGACCCAGTACTTC. Translated: CASTPGGETQYF.

The DNA of the CDR3 is TGTGCCAGCAGTTTGGAAGGGGATGAAAAACTGTTTTTT. Its protein is CASSLEGDEKLFF. The chain couples TRBV27 to TRBJ1-4; tentatively, D is TRBD1 (5 bases). Per the germline V gene, CDR1 is MNHEY and CDR2 is SMNVEV (reference sequence). This CDR3 region has 13 residues. The V and J ends lost 3 bases and 6 bases respectively, with 8 bases between them.

CDR3 DNA: TGTGCCAGCAGCTCAAACAGGGGGTTCATGAACACTGAAGCTTTCTTT. This codes for CASSSNRGFMNTEAFF. This chain links TRBV7-9 with TRBJ1-1; TRBD1 aligns across 8 bases. Germline loops: CDR1 SEHNR, CDR2 FQNEAQ (reference sequence). CDR3 length equals 16 residues. V was pared by 4 bases and J by 0 bases, with 7 bases of the junction left unmatched.

This chain links TRBV29-1 with TRBJ2-1, with 8 nucleotides matching TRBD1. V lost 5 bases, J lost 1 base, and 1 base stayed unmatched. This CDR3 has 13 residues. Per the germline V gene, CDR1 is SQVTM and CDR2 is ANQGSEA. The CDR3 loop reads CSVTGGSYNEQFF. CDR3 nucleotide sequence: TGCAGCGTTACAGGGGGTTCCTACAATGAGCAGTTCTTC.

V and J are TRBV27 and TRBJ2-1; 7 nucleotides align to TRBD2. Germline CDR1 is MNHEY and CDR2 is SMNVEV (reference sequence). V dropped 2 bases and J dropped 9; count of bases not matched to a gene: 10. This CDR3 has 15 residues. The CDR3 loop reads CASSLEGGPQVEQFF. CDR3 sequence (DNA): TGTGCCAGCAGTTTAGAGGGAGGGCCTCAGGTTGAGCAGTTCTTC.

The V and J genes are TRBV6-1 and TRBJ1-5; tentative D call: TRBD1 (5 bases). In germline, CDR1 is MNHNS, CDR2 SASEGT. The V and J ends lost 5 bases and 3 bases respectively, with 14 bases between them. This CDR3 contains 15 residues. The CDR3 is CASSPRGGNNQPQHF. The CDR3 nucleotides read TGTGCCAGCAGTCCCCGGGGCGGGAACAATCAGCCCCAGCATTTT.

This chain joins TRBV15 and TRBJ1-4; 7 bases are shared with TRBD1. Per germline, CDR1 LNHNV and CDR2 YYDKDF (reference sequence). This CDR3 region has 14 residues. V lost 3 bases to trimming and J lost 4 bases; unmatched junction nucleotides: 2. Here the CDR3 reads CATSSRDSNEKLFF. In DNA form, the CDR3 reads TGTGCCACCAGCAGCCGGGACAGTAATGAAAAACTGTTTTTT. Full variable domain (remainder filled in from reference TRBV15 and TRBJ1-4): DAMVIQNPRYQVTQFGKPVTLSCSQTLNHNVMYWYQQKSSQAPKLLFHYYDKDFNNEADTPDNFQSRRPNTSFCFLDIRSPGLGDTAMYLCATSSRDSNEKLFFGSGTQLSVL.

This sequence joins TRBV19 and TRBJ2-7; D is possibly TRBD2 (6 bases). In germline, CDR1 is LNHDA, CDR2 SQIVND (reference sequence). Trimming took off 7 bases at V and 3 bases at J, with 28 bases between the two ends. This CDR3 is built from 18 residues. The CDR3 bases are TGTGCCAGTACCCACCCGGACTATCCCTCGCCGATCGGCTACGAGCAGTACTTC. Translated, it gives CASTHPDYPSPIGYEQYF.

V gene TRBV4-1 combines with J gene TRBJ1-1, with D possibly being TRBD1 (5 bases). CDR3 length equals 14 residues. Per germline, CDR1 MGHRA and CDR2 YSYEKL. V was clipped by 0 bases and J by 5 bases, with 10 bases between them. CDR3 sequence: CASSQDTGWTEAFF. The CDR3 nucleotides read TGCGCCAGCAGCCAAGACACAGGTTGGACTGAAGCTTTCTTT.

The rearrangement uses TRBV2 and TRBJ2-3; D uncertain. The V end was cut by 4 bases, the J end by 2 bases, with 13 bases between. Germline V gene lookup returns CDR1 SNHLY and CDR2 FYNNEI. This CDR3 contains 15 residues. The CDR3 nucleotides are TGTGCCAGCAGTGCCAACAGCTACGCCACAGATACGCAGTATTTT. Its protein is CASSANSYATDTQYF. Full variable domain (missing parts from reference TRBV2 and TRBJ2-3): EPEVTQTPSHQVTQMGQEVILRCVPISNHLYFYWYRQILGQKVEFLVSFYNNEISEKSEIFDDQFSVERPDGSNFTLKIRSTKLEDSAMYFCASSANSYATDTQYFGPGTRLTVL.

This clone was counted ten times or more. The J gene is TRBJ2-7, the V gene TRBV6-5, with D tentatively TRBD2 (5 bases). This CDR3 is built from 15 residues. The ends were cut back, 5 bases at V and 3 bases at J, with 17 bases in the middle. The germline V gene has CDR1 MNHEY and CDR2 SVGAGI. CDR3 sequence reads: CASSPRRTQDYEQYF. For the CDR3, the DNA is TGTGCCAGCAGTCCCCGCAGGACTCAAGACTACGAGCAGTACTTC.

This chain uses TRBV6-1 with TRBJ2-1; weak D call: TRBD2 (6 bases). The CDR3 consists of 13 residues. Germline V gene lookup returns CDR1 MNHNS and CDR2 SASEGT. V lost 2 bases and J lost 15, with 17 bases in between. CDR3 DNA: TGTGCCAGCAGTGAACAAAGGGACTCCAGTGGGTTCTTC. Its protein is CASSEQRDSSGFF.

The V and J genes are TRBV7-8 and TRBJ2-7, with no clear D. Looked up from germline, CDR1 is SGHVS and CDR2 is FQNEAQ. The CDR3 spans 13 residues. V lost 2 bases and J lost 3, with 8 bases in between. CDR3 in DNA: TGTGCCAGCAGCTTAATATCAGGCTACGAGCAGTACTTC. Translated: CASSLISGYEQYF.

The chain has TRBV28 and TRBJ2-1; 11 bases match TRBD2. The CDR3 sequence is 17 residues long. J lost 4 bases, V lost 4 bases, and 9 bases had no gene match. Per the germline V gene, CDR1 is MDHEN and CDR2 is SYDVKM. CDR3: CASSSNHLAGGYNEQFF. The CDR3 DNA follows: TGTGCCAGCAGTTCCAACCATCTAGCGGGAGGTTACAATGAGCAGTTCTTC.

This clone has more than one count but fewer than ten. This chain links TRBV19 with TRBJ1-1; no clear D gene. CDR1 and CDR2 from the germline V gene are LNHDA and SQIVND (reference sequence). With 6 bases removed from V and 5 bases from J, the gap between germline ends came to 13 bases. There are 13 residues in the CDR3. DNA of the CDR3: TGTGCCAGTAGCAAACGAGCCGGGACTGAAGCTTTCTTT. Protein product: CASSKRAGTEAFF.

The genes are TRBV18 and TRBJ1-2; D gene ambiguous. Germline V gene lookup returns CDR1 KGHSH and CDR2 LQKENI. Trimming took 6 bases from V and 1 from J, leaving 12 bases between them. The CDR3 loop spans 14 amino acids. CDR3 region: CASSQNSGNYGYTF. The CDR3 nucleotides are TGTGCCAGCTCCCAAAACAGCGGTAACTATGGCTACACCTTC. Using reference TRBV18 and TRBJ1-2 for the parts outside the CDR3, the full variable domain is NAGVMQNPRHLVRRRGQEARLRCSPMKGHSHVYWYRQLPEEGLKFMVYLQKENIIDESGMPKERFSAEFPKEGPSILRIQQVVRGDSAAYFCASSQNSGNYGYTFGSGTRLTVV.

Of note for this clone: At one end the junction does not follow the germline gene, possibly because of a read error. The genes are TRBV19 and TRBJ1-3; no clear D. The CDR3 covers 15 residues. CDR1 LNHDA and CDR2 SQIVND come from the germline V gene (reference sequence). The CDR3 DNA reads TGTGCCAGTACTATAGGGCCAAGCTCTGGAAACACCATATATTTT. Its protein is CASTIGPSSGNTIYF.

The chain uses TRBV5-8 and TRBJ2-3; tentative D call: TRBD2 (5 bases). Germline-derived CDR1 and CDR2 are SGHTS and YDEGEE. This CDR3 has 15 residues. The V and J ends lost 4 bases and 1 base respectively, with 13 bases between them. The CDR3 DNA reads as TGTGCCAGCAGCCAGGACTCTTCCCGCACAGATACGCAGTATTTT. This encodes CASSQDSSRTDTQYF. Full variable domain (remainder filled in from reference TRBV5-8 and TRBJ2-3): EAGVTQSPTHLIKTRGQQATLRCSPISGHTSVYWYQQALGLGLQFLLWYDEGEERNRGNFPPRFSGRQFPNYSSELNVNALELEDSALYLCASSQDSSRTDTQYFGPGTRLTVL.

This clone has only one observation. The chain joins TRBV18 to TRBJ2-7, with D possibly TRBD2 on 6 matching bases. The CDR3 covers 13 residues. V was clipped by 3 bases and J by 7 bases, with 13 bases between them. Germline V gene lookup returns CDR1 KGHSH and CDR2 LQKENI. As DNA, the CDR3 is TGTGCCAGCTCACCGCGCGGGGTTGAGGAGCAGTACTTC. Translating gives CASSPRGVEEQYF.

This chain links TRBV19 with TRBJ2-4; D possibly corresponds to TRBD2 (7 bases). Trimming pared 5 bases from V and 0 bases from J, leaving 20 bases between. The CDR3 is 18 amino acids. Germline-derived CDR1 and CDR2 are LNHDA and SQIVND (reference sequence). CDR3: CASSLAKGGGLAKNIQYF. Written as DNA, the CDR3 is TGTGCCAGTAGTTTGGCGAAGGGCGGGGGCCTAGCCAAAAACATTCAGTACTTC.

V gene TRBV27 combines with J gene TRBJ2-2; D might be TRBD1 (6 bases). The germline gives CDR1 MNHEY, CDR2 SMNVEV (reference sequence). The CDR3 loop spans 13 amino acids. V lost 6 bases and J lost 7, with 12 bases in between. CDR3 in DNA: TGTGCCAGCAGCTCCACAGGGTTCGGGGAGCTGTTTTTT. Protein: CASSSTGFGELFF.